The 17 T cell receptor beta chains in this list originate from one sample, sequenced in a study of response to subunit inactivated influenza vaccine. TCRdb re-called the RT-PCR reads through MiXCR, storing one row per CDR3 protein. This repertoire shows about 700,000 distinct CDR3 sequences, more than 11% found once; its top ten account for approximately 7%. The sample was PBMCs from blood, taken 14 to 15 days before vaccination. The receptors shown here come from a man between 45 and 60 years old who received an inactivated influenza vaccine.

This clonotype was observed many times. The V gene is TRBV30, the J gene TRBJ2-2; no reliable D call. Looked up from germline, CDR1 is GTSNPN and CDR2 is SVGIG (reference sequence). Trimming shortened V by 2 bases and J by 6 bases, and 7 bases separated the two germline ends. CDR3 length: 12 residues. The CDR3 DNA reads as TGTGCCTGGAGTCCCGACCCCGGGGAGCTGTTTTTT. Translating it yields CAWSPDPGELFF.

CDR3: CASSYTGSSYNEQFF. The CDR3 DNA sequence: TGTGCCAGCAGTTATACAGGGTCCTCCTACAATGAGCAGTTCTTC. The J gene is TRBJ2-1, the V gene TRBV6-2 or TRBV6-3, with D tentatively TRBD1 (6 bases). Germline CDR1 and CDR2: MNHEY and SVGEGT. Between the trimmed V and J ends, which lost 3 bases and 0 bases, there was a span of 9 bases. The length of the CDR3 is 15 residues.

This clonotype has more than one count but fewer than ten. CDR3 nucleotide sequence: TGTGCCACCAGTGACTTCGGGACAGGGGGCGCCCCCGGGGAGCTGTTTTTT. Translation: CATSDFGTGGAPGELFF. The rearrangement joins TRBV24-1 to TRBJ2-2, with TRBD1 matching over 12 bases. The germline V gene has CDR1 KGHDR and CDR2 SFDVKD. CDR3 length equals 17 residues. Losses at the gene ends were 4 bases for V and 6 bases for J; bases not matched to a gene: 8.

V and J are TRBV20-1 and TRBJ2-7, with D uncertain. Germline V CDR1 and CDR2: DFQATT, SNEGSKA (reference sequence). The CDR3 is 12 residues long. The V and J ends lost 3 bases and 2 bases respectively, with 8 bases between them. CDR3 loop: CSARSATYEQYF. The CDR3, as DNA: TGCAGTGCTAGGTCAGCCACCTACGAGCAGTACTTC.

This clonotype occurred a few times. The genes are TRBV6-1 and TRBJ2-5; 7 bases are a match to TRBD2. Trimming cost V 7 bases and J 5 bases; bases outside gene matches: 10. CDR3 length equals 14 residues. CDR1 is MNHNS and CDR2 is SASEGT in the germline V gene. CDR3 amino acids: CASTKGGSGETQYF. DNA of the CDR3: TGTGCCAGCACCAAGGGAGGGTCTGGCGAGACCCAGTACTTC.

CDR3 amino acids: CSARDWGGEAFF. DNA of the CDR3: TGCAGTGCTAGAGATTGGGGAGGTGAAGCTTTCTTT. This chain connects TRBV20-1 to TRBJ1-1; D uncertain. The germline V gene encodes CDR1 DFQATT and CDR2 SNEGSKA (reference sequence). This CDR3 is 12 amino acids long. The V gene lost 0 bases and the J gene lost 7 bases, with 9 bases spanning the gap.

In this sample, this clonotype turned up many times. The chain recombines TRBV15 with TRBJ2-3; 10 bases line up with TRBD2. Germline loops: CDR1 LNHNV, CDR2 YYDKDF (reference sequence). This CDR3 has 16 residues. Trimming cost V 1 base and J 2 bases; bases outside gene matches: 3. The CDR3 nucleotides are TGTGCCACCAGCAGAGGTCTAGCGGGGGTCACAGATACGCAGTATTTT. Translated: CATSRGLAGVTDTQYF.

The CDR3 loop reads CASSRVPSQETQYF. The DNA for the CDR3 is TGTGCCAGCAGCCGTGTCCCGAGCCAAGAGACCCAGTACTTC. The V and J genes are TRBV28 and TRBJ2-5; D gene uncertain. CDR1 MDHEN and CDR2 SYDVKM come from the germline V gene. The CDR3 is made up of 14 amino acids. V lost 6 bases to trimming and J lost 1 base, with 12 bases between them.

This clonotype was recorded many times. The chain links TRBV10-3 to TRBJ2-3, with D unresolved. The V end was cut by 6 bases, the J end by 0 bases, with 7 bases between. From germline, CDR1 is ENHRY and CDR2 SYGVKD. The CDR3 contains 13 residues. CDR3 sequence reads: CAIRGRSTDTQYF. The CDR3 DNA reads as TGTGCCATCAGAGGTAGAAGCACAGATACGCAGTATTTT.

Only a few counts were recorded for this clonotype. The chain joins TRBV29-1 to TRBJ2-4; the D gene is possibly TRBD1 (6 bases). Trimming pared 1 base from V and 4 bases from J, leaving 14 bases between. Germline CDR1 reads SQVTM; CDR2 reads ANQGSEA. CDR3 size: 15 residues. The CDR3 nucleotides read TGCAGCGTTGAAGGGTTAGTGGACAGTAAAAACATTCAGTACTTC. Its protein is CSVEGLVDSKNIQYF.

V and J are TRBV5-1 and TRBJ2-2, with a weak D call TRBD2 (6 bases). The CDR3 spans 15 residues. Germline CDR1 reads SGHRS; CDR2 reads YFSETQ. Trimming took off 3 bases at V and 6 bases at J, with 15 bases between the two ends. CDR3 amino acids: CASSWETSMAGELFF. The CDR3 DNA follows: TGCGCCAGCAGCTGGGAGACTAGTATGGCCGGGGAGCTGTTTTTT.

In this sample, this clonotype turned up a few times. The V call is TRBV10-3, the J call TRBJ2-7; TRBD1 matches 7 bases. CDR1 is ENHRY and CDR2 is SYGVKD in the germline V gene. This CDR3 has 13 residues. J lost 5 bases, V lost 2 bases, and 3 bases had no gene match. CDR3 sequence (DNA): TGTGCCATCAGTGAGGTTGGGACAGACGAGCAGTACTTC. Translation: CAISEVGTDEQYF.

This chain joins TRBV6-2 or TRBV6-3 and TRBJ2-4; D tentatively fits TRBD1 or TRBD2 (5 bases each). This CDR3 has 15 residues. CDR1 is MNHEY, CDR2 SVGEGT, per germline. The ends were cut back, 5 bases at V and 1 base at J, with 12 bases in the middle. The CDR3 here is CASSRAGTAKNIQYF. The CDR3 nucleotides read TGTGCCAGCAGTCGTGCTGGGACGGCCAAAAACATTCAGTACTTC.

A few counts support this clonotype. The J gene is TRBJ1-4, the V gene TRBV20-1; 8 bases are shared with TRBD1. The CDR3 spans 13 residues. Germline values: CDR1 DFQATT, CDR2 SNEGSKA (reference sequence). Unmatched junction bases numbered 6, after V lost 5 bases and J lost 7 bases. The CDR3 here is CSAGQGNSEKLFF. Written as DNA, the CDR3 is TGCAGTGCTGGACAGGGTAACTCTGAAAAACTGTTTTTT.

This clonotype was seen more than once but under ten times. The rearrangement joins TRBV4-1 to TRBJ2-1; 14 bases align to TRBD2. The junction had 7 bases not matched to a gene; V was cut back by 6 bases and J by 9 bases. Germline values: CDR1 MGHRA, CDR2 YSYEKL. This CDR3 spans 15 amino acids. The CDR3: CASRPGLAGVSEQFF. DNA for the CDR3: TGCGCCAGCAGGCCGGGACTAGCGGGAGTTAGTGAGCAGTTCTTC.

The chain joins TRBV6-2 or TRBV6-3 to TRBJ2-1; TRBD1 matches at 11 bases. The CDR3 totals 15 residues. Germline assignment: CDR1 MNHEY and CDR2 SVGEGT. V shed 10 bases and J 5 bases; nucleotides not matched to a gene: 10. CDR3 nucleotide sequence: TGTGCCACCTTTCCCGGGACAGGGGGTAACAATGAGCAGTTCTTC. Its translation is CATFPGTGGNNEQFF.

The chain uses TRBV20-1 and TRBJ1-1; a weak D match, TRBD1 (6 bases). CDR3 length: 11 residues. Looked up from germline, CDR1 is DFQATT and CDR2 is SNEGSKA (reference sequence). V lost 3 bases and J lost 11, with 13 bases in between. In DNA form, the CDR3 reads TGCAGTGCTAGTCTAAGGGGGAAGGCTTTCTTT. Residues: CSASLRGKAFF.